A single sample gave rise to the 25 T cell receptor beta chains below, sequenced in a study of shared clonotypes between healthy human individuals. Assay used: immunoSEQ multiplex PCR; TCRdb lists only in-frame clones, some missing. The table has about 520,000 clones, almost 80% seen once. The sample comprised PBMCs. The receptors derive from a woman in her thirties or forties in good health. Some clones in this sample may be carry-over from other donors' samples.

The V call is TRBV2, the J call TRBJ1-2; D is perhaps TRBD1 (5 bases). Germline V gene lookup returns CDR1 SNHLY and CDR2 FYNNEI. V was trimmed by 5 bases and J by 8 bases, leaving 18 bases between them. The CDR3 covers 14 residues. In DNA form, the CDR3 reads TGTGCCAGCAGTCTCGACCCGCAGGGAAGGGGCTACACCTTC. This encodes CASSLDPQGRGYTF.

This clone was seen only once. The rearrangement uses TRBV4-2 and TRBJ2-7; TRBD2 matches 11 bases. CDR1 and CDR2 (germline): LGHNA, YNFKEQ. This CDR3 has 18 residues. The J segment lost 3 bases and the V segment lost 0 bases, leaving 10 bases of the junction unmatched. Here the CDR3 DNA reads TGTGCCAGCAGCCAAGAGTCTAGCGGGAGGAACCTTCTCTACGAGCAGTACTTC. Translation gives CASSQESSGRNLLYEQYF.

Note on this clone: A far larger clone is one base from this, pointing to a likely read error. V and J are TRBV28 and TRBJ2-2, with TRBD2 as a possible D gene (5 bases). CDR1 and CDR2 (germline): MDHEN, SYDVKM. The CDR3 has 15 residues. CDR3 residues: CASSLRKGSTGELSF. DNA of the CDR3: TGTGCCAGCAGTCTTCGGAAAGGGTCCACCGGGGAGCTGTCTTTT.

The V gene is TRBV6-5, the J gene TRBJ1-6; TRBD1 is a possible D gene (5 bases). Germline-derived CDR1 and CDR2 are MNHEY and SVGAGI. CDR3 length: 15 amino acids. V lost 6 bases to trimming and J lost 9 bases, with 18 bases between them. The CDR3 is CASSDSRRGFSPLHF. As DNA, the CDR3 is TGTGCCAGCAGCGATAGCAGGAGGGGCTTTTCACCCCTCCACTTT.

The chain links TRBV11-3 to TRBJ2-1, with 9 bases that match TRBD2. The CDR3 extends over 17 amino acids. The J segment lost 6 bases and the V segment lost 1 base, leaving 10 bases of the junction unmatched. The germline CDR1 and CDR2 sequences are SGHNT and YENEEA. CDR3 sequence: CASSLGVSGRIPNEQFF. The CDR3 DNA sequence: TGTGCCAGCAGCTTAGGTGTTAGCGGGAGAATACCCAATGAGCAGTTCTTC.

The chain links TRBV5-5 to TRBJ1-5; D remains unclear. Per the germline V gene, CDR1 is SGHKS and CDR2 is YYEKEE (reference sequence). This CDR3 has 17 amino acids. Trimming removed 4 bases at V and 1 base at J, with 18 bases between. CDR3 region: CASSPGIFPGSNQPQHF. The CDR3 DNA is TGTGCCAGCAGCCCGGGGATATTCCCGGGGAGCAATCAGCCCCAGCATTTT.

On this clone: One end of the junction does not line up with germline, which may come from a read error. V is TRBV5-4 and J is TRBJ2-5; D remains unclear. The CDR3 sequence is 12 residues long. From germline, CDR1 is SGHNT and CDR2 YYREEE (reference sequence). The CDR3 sequence is CATSLWQETQYF. CDR3 nucleotides: TGTGCCACCAGCCTGTGGCAAGAGACCCAGTACTTC.

CDR3 region: CASRGAALTDEQYF. For the CDR3, the DNA is TGTGCCAGCAGGGGGGCGGCTCTGACAGACGAGCAGTACTTC. V gene TRBV2 combines with J gene TRBJ2-7, with a weak D call TRBD1 (6 bases). In germline, CDR1 is SNHLY, CDR2 FYNNEI. Trimming stripped 6 bases from V and 5 bases from J, with 17 bases between. This CDR3 has 14 residues.

The chain recombines TRBV2 with TRBJ2-7, with TRBD1 matching 10 bases. J gave up 6 bases and V 6 bases, and 5 bases lay outside the gene matches. Germline V gene lookup returns CDR1 SNHLY and CDR2 FYNNEI. The CDR3 has 13 amino acids. This CDR3 reads CASRGTGVGEQYF. CDR3 DNA sequence: TGTGCCAGCAGGGGGACAGGGGTGGGCGAGCAGTACTTC. Complete variable domain (other parts from reference TRBV2 and TRBJ2-7): EPEVTQTPSHQVTQMGQEVILRCVPISNHLYFYWYRQILGQKVEFLVSFYNNEISEKSEIFDDQFSVERPDGSNFTLKIRSTKLEDSAMYFCASRGTGVGEQYFGPGTRLTVT.

This chain connects TRBV7-3 to TRBJ2-5; the match to TRBD1 covers 7 bases. This CDR3 contains 13 residues. Trimming cost V 5 bases and J 2 bases; bases outside gene matches: 2. Germline CDR1 is SGHTA and CDR2 is FQGTGA. The CDR3 nucleotides are TGTGCCAGCAGCAAGGGACAGCAAGAGACCCAGTACTTC. It is translated as CASSKGQQETQYF.

This rearrangement joins TRBV11-2 to TRBJ1-5, with 7 bases aligning to TRBD1. CDR3 length equals 14 residues. Germline lookup yields CDR1 SGHAT and CDR2 FQNNGV. Losses at the gene ends were 1 base for V and 5 bases for J; bases not matched to a gene: 2. This CDR3 is CASSLVTGDQPQHF. CDR3 bases: TGTGCCAGCAGCTTAGTTACAGGGGATCAGCCCCAGCATTTT.

This clone has more than one count but fewer than ten. The V gene is TRBV10-3, the J gene TRBJ1-5; no clear D. The CDR3 is 16 residues long. The V and J ends lost 1 base and 1 base respectively, with 11 bases between them. The germline V gene has CDR1 ENHRY and CDR2 SYGVKD. Written as DNA, the CDR3 is TGTGCCATCAGTGAGTTCAGTACACAGAGCAATCAGCCCCAGCATTTT. This encodes CAISEFSTQSNQPQHF.

V and J are TRBV9 and TRBJ2-3; D remains unclear. From germline, CDR1 is SGDLS and CDR2 YYNGEE. V lost 2 bases to trimming and J lost 2 bases, with 15 bases between them. This CDR3 has 16 residues. CDR3 nucleotides: TGTGCCAGCAGCGTTGGAGTACGTGGGTCCACAGATACGCAGTATTTT. Its translation: CASSVGVRGSTDTQYF.

The chain combines TRBV7-2 with TRBJ2-1, with 14 nucleotides matching TRBD2. This CDR3 spans 19 amino acids. Trimming removed 0 bases from V and 0 bases from J; junction bases left unmatched: 4. CDR1 is SGHTA, CDR2 FQGNSA, per germline. The DNA for the CDR3 is TGTGCCAGCAGCTTAGCGAGGACTAGCGGGGGGAGCTCCTACAATGAGCAGTTCTTC. The encoded protein is CASSLARTSGGSSYNEQFF.

Comment on this clone: This same CDR3 is encoded by further DNA sequences in the sample. This chain connects TRBV18 to TRBJ1-1; D uncertain. The CDR3 has 13 residues. Looked up from germline, CDR1 is KGHSH and CDR2 is LQKENI. Trimming stripped 3 bases from V and 1 base from J, with 6 bases between. CDR3 sequence (DNA): TGTGCCAGCTCACCTGGGGAGAACACTGAAGCTTTCTTT. Translating gives CASSPGENTEAFF.

V usage is TRBV2 and J usage is TRBJ2-6, with D unclear. The V gene lost 2 bases and the J gene lost 0 bases, with 11 bases spanning the gap. Germline V lookup: CDR1 SNHLY, CDR2 FYNNEI. The CDR3 consists of 17 residues. In DNA, the CDR3 is TGTGCCAGCAGTGAATCTCAGCGAAACTCTGGGGCCAACGTCCTGACTTTC. This gives the protein CASSESQRNSGANVLTF.

Details on this clone: This CDR3 is also generated by other DNA sequences in the sample. The chain links TRBV5-1 to TRBJ2-3; no definite D call. CDR3 length: 12 amino acids. The germline gives CDR1 SGHRS, CDR2 YFSETQ. V lost 0 bases, J lost 6 bases, and 5 bases lay in between. CDR3: CASSLARDTQYF. CDR3 sequence (DNA): TGCGCCAGCAGCTTGGCCAGGGATACGCAGTATTTT.

V usage is TRBV15 and J usage is TRBJ1-5; tentative D call: TRBD1 (5 bases). CDR1 and CDR2 from the germline V gene are LNHNV and YYDKDF (reference sequence). This CDR3 comprises 17 residues. V dropped 4 bases and J dropped 4 bases, with 20 bases sitting between them. The CDR3 region is CATSKERLGVANQPQHF. In DNA form, the CDR3 reads TGTGCCACCAGCAAAGAGCGGCTGGGGGTGGCAAATCAGCCCCAGCATTTT.

The gene calls are TRBV11-2 and TRBJ2-3, with D maybe TRBD2 (6 bases). Germline V CDR1 and CDR2: SGHAT, FQNNGV. The CDR3 is 14 amino acids. V lost 3 bases and J 3 bases, leaving 10 bases between the germline ends. The CDR3: CASSFAGWTDTQYF. CDR3 DNA: TGTGCCAGCAGCTTCGCGGGGTGGACAGATACGCAGTATTTT.

The V gene is TRBV5-1, the J gene TRBJ2-3; D remains unclear. Trimming cost V 2 bases and J 2 bases, with 12 bases left between them. CDR1 and CDR2 (germline): SGHRS, YFSETQ. The CDR3 runs to 15 residues. This CDR3 reads CASSLGTVYTDTQYF. The CDR3 coding sequence is TGCGCCAGCAGCTTAGGAACAGTATACACAGATACGCAGTATTTT.

The CDR3 reads CASSPTPGDTQYF. The DNA of the CDR3 is TGTGCCAGCAGCCCAACGCCTGGAGATACGCAGTATTTT. The genes are TRBV7-3 and TRBJ2-3; D unresolved. Per the germline V gene, CDR1 is SGHTA and CDR2 is FQGTGA. The CDR3 has 13 residues. V gave up 5 bases and J gave up 5 bases, with 11 bases separating them.

This sequence joins TRBV7-2 and TRBJ2-3, with D perhaps matching TRBD2 (6 bases). CDR3 length: 16 residues. Germline values: CDR1 SGHTA, CDR2 FQGNSA. Trimming shortened V by 1 base and J by 1 base, and 12 bases separated the two germline ends. CDR3 sequence reads: CASSLGAGYGTDTQYF. The CDR3 DNA is TGTGCCAGCAGCTTAGGGGCGGGATATGGCACAGATACGCAGTATTTT.

This sequence joins TRBV27 and TRBJ2-7; 8 bases are shared with TRBD1. Unmatched junction bases numbered 6, after V lost 2 bases and J lost 3 bases. Per the germline V gene, CDR1 is MNHEY and CDR2 is SMNVEV (reference sequence). CDR3 length: 15 amino acids. The CDR3 protein is CASSLGQGAFYEQYF. CDR3 sequence (DNA): TGTGCCAGCAGTTTAGGGCAGGGGGCTTTCTACGAGCAGTACTTC.

This chain uses TRBV7-3 with TRBJ2-3; 10 nucleotides line up with TRBD2. This CDR3 has 16 amino acids. CDR1 is SGHTA and CDR2 is FQGTGA in the germline V gene. Trimming at V came to 5 bases and at J to 4 bases, leaving 9 bases not matched to a gene. The CDR3 sequence is CASSQGPSGSPDTQYF. CDR3 sequence (DNA): TGTGCCAGCAGCCAAGGTCCTAGCGGGAGTCCAGATACGCAGTATTTT.

The chain couples TRBV6-6 to TRBJ2-7, with TRBD1 matching over 7 bases. Germline CDR1 and CDR2: MNHNY and SVGAGI (reference sequence). The CDR3 length is 13 residues. Germline trimming cut 10 bases from V and 3 bases from J; bases unmatched to any gene: 9. CDR3 sequence: CATNRGTYYEQYF. In DNA, the CDR3 is TGTGCCACCAACAGGGGCACGTACTACGAGCAGTACTTC.